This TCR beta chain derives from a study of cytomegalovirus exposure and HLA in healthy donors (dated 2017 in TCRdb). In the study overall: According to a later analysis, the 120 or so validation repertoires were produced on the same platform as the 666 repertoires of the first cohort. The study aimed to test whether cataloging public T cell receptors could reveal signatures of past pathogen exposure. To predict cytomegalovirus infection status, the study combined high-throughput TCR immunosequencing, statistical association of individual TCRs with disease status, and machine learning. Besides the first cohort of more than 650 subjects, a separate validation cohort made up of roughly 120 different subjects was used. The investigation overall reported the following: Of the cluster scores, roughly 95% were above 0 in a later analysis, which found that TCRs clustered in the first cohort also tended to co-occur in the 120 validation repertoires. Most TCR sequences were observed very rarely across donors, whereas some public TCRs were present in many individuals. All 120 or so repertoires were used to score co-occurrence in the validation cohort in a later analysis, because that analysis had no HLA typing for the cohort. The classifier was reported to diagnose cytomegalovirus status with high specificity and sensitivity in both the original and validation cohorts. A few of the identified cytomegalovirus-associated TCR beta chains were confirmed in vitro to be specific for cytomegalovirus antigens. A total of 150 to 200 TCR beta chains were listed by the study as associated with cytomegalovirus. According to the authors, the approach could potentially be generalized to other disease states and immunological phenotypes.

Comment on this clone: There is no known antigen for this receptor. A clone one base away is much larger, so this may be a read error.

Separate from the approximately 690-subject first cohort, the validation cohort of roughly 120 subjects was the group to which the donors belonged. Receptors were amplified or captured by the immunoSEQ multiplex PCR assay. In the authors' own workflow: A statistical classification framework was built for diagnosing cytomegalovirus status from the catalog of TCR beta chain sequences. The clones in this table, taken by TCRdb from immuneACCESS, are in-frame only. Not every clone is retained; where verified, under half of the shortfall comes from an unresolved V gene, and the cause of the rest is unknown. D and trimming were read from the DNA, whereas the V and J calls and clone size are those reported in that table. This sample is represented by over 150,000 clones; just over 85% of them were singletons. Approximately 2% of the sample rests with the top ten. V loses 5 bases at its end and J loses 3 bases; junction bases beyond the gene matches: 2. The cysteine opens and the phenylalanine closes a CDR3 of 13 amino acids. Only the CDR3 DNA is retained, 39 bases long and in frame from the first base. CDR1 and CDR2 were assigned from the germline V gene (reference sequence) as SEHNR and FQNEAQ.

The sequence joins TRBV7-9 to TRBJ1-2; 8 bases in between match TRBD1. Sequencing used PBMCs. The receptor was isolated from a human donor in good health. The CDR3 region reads CASSLTGDYGYTF. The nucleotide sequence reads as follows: TGTGCCAGCAGCCTGACAGGGGACTATGGCTACACCTTC.